This TCR beta chain emerged from a study of blood T cell repertoires in COVID-19. This CDR3 spans 14 amino acids. With 6 bases removed from V and 2 bases from J, the gap between germline ends came to 13 bases. Germline V gene sequence: CDR1 MDHEN, CDR2 SYDVKM. Per the study methods: Counts of nucleated cells, estimated from reference gene primer amplification, were obtained. Assay used: immunoSEQ multiplex PCR; TCRdb lists only in-frame clones, some missing. The V and J calls and the clone size are those of that table, but D and trimming were determined from the DNA. Among almost 200,000 clones listed, approximately 80% were seen once.

Specimen: peripheral blood. This sequence joins TRBV28 and TRBJ1-2; D may be TRBD1 (5 bases). The source is a man aged 55 to 69 with COVID-19, enrolled during active disease. The CDR3 is CASRAQTANYGYTF. In DNA form, the CDR3 reads TGTGCCAGCAGAGCCCAGACAGCCAACTATGGCTACACCTTC.